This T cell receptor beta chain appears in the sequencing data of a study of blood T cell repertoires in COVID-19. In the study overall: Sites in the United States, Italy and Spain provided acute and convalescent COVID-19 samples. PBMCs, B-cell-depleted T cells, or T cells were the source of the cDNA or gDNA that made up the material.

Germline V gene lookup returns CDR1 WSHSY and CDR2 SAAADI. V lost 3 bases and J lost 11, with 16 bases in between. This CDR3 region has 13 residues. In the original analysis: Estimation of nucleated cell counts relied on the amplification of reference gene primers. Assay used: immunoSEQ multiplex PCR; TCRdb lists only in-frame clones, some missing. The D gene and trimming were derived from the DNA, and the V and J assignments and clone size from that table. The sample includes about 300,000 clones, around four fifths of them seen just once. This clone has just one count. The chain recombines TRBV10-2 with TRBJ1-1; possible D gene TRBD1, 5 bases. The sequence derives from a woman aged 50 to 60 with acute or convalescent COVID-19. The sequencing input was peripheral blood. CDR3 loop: CASSDRGGLDAFF. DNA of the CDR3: TGCGCCAGCAGTGATAGGGGAGGGCTGGACGCTTTCTTT.